The next 23 T cell receptor beta chains were all read from a single sample in a study of PD-L1 blockade in urothelial cancer. Assay used: immunoSEQ multiplex PCR; TCRdb lists only in-frame clones, some missing. The sample lists some 120,000 clones, less than 95% occurring once. As for time point: peripheral blood 6 weeks after treatment start. The sample consisted of PBMCs, taken around atezolizumab (anti-PD-L1) treatment. The receptors were gathered from a man aged 60 to 75 with urothelial cancer.

A single count supports this clone. V and J are TRBV25-1 and TRBJ2-2; D unclear. Germline CDR1 and CDR2: MGHDK and SYGVNS. The CDR3 consists of 14 residues. V lost 0 bases and J 2 bases, leaving 4 bases between the germline ends. The CDR3 loop is CASSEYRNTGELFF. Written as DNA, the CDR3 is TGTGCCAGCAGTGAATACAGAAACACCGGGGAGCTGTTTTTT.

This sequence joins TRBV7-2 and TRBJ2-7, with TRBD1 identical over 9 bases. Germline V gene lookup returns CDR1 SGHTA and CDR2 FQGNSA. The V segment lost 8 bases and the J segment 3 bases; nucleotides outside the gene matches: 2. The CDR3 covers 12 residues. The DNA of the CDR3 is TGTGCCAGCGGGACAGGGAGCTACGAGCAGTACTTC. The encoded protein is CASGTGSYEQYF.

The chain is built from TRBV6-1 and TRBJ1-4; the D gene is possibly TRBD1 (5 bases). The germline V gene encodes CDR1 MNHNS and CDR2 SASEGT. V lost 8 bases and J lost 14, with 18 bases in between. CDR3 length: 12 residues. This CDR3 reads CASSMQGRWLFF. As DNA, the CDR3 is TGTGCCAGCTCCATGCAGGGTAGGTGGCTGTTTTTT.

The chain joins TRBV28 to TRBJ1-1; D is unclear. V was clipped by 9 bases and J by 1 base, with 21 bases between them. The CDR3 sequence is 16 residues long. Germline V lookup: CDR1 MDHEN, CDR2 SYDVKM. The CDR3 region is CASFLPGAATNTEAFF. CDR3 coding DNA: TGTGCCAGTTTCCTTCCTGGAGCAGCTACGAACACTGAAGCTTTCTTT. Variable domain in full (rest from reference TRBV28 and TRBJ1-1): DVKVTQSSRYLVKRTGEKVFLECVQDMDHENMFWYRQDPGLGLRLIYFSYDVKMKEKGDIPEGYSVSREKKERFSLILESASTNQTSMYLCASFLPGAATNTEAFFGQGTRLTVV.

V gene TRBV6-5 combines with J gene TRBJ2-7, with D tentatively TRBD2 (5 bases). CDR1 and CDR2 (germline): MNHEY, SVGAGI. V was cut by 2 bases and J by 3 bases, with 17 bases left in between. The CDR3 loop spans 16 amino acids. CDR3 sequence reads: CASSYRGSPGHYEQYF. CDR3 DNA sequence: TGTGCCAGCAGTTACCGAGGGTCCCCGGGCCACTACGAGCAGTACTTC.

The chain combines TRBV28 with TRBJ2-3; D not resolved. The germline V and J ends were trimmed by 3 bases and 2 bases, with 3 bases remaining between them. The CDR3 has 12 residues. CDR1 and CDR2 (germline): MDHEN, SYDVKM. The CDR3 sequence: CASSLATDTQYF. Written as DNA, the CDR3 is TGTGCCAGCAGTTTGGCCACAGATACGCAGTATTTT.

In this sample, this clone turned up once. The chain links TRBV15 to TRBJ1-6; no clear D gene. Trimming stripped 1 base from V and 5 bases from J, with 12 bases between. CDR1 LNHNV and CDR2 YYDKDF come from the germline V gene (reference sequence). CDR3 length equals 16 residues. In DNA form, the CDR3 reads TGTGCCACCAGCAGAGCTCCGGTAATTAATAATTCACCCCTCCACTTT. Residues: CATSRAPVINNSPLHF.

This chain uses TRBV6-6 with TRBJ1-2, with 7 bases matching TRBD1. This CDR3 region has 14 residues. The germline V gene encodes CDR1 MNHNY and CDR2 SVGAGI (reference sequence). The V segment lost 2 bases and the J segment 3 bases; nucleotides outside the gene matches: 3. CDR3 residues: CASSYPGQDYGYTF. The CDR3 DNA follows: TGTGCCAGCAGTTACCCCGGACAGGACTATGGCTACACCTTC.

The V and J genes are TRBV28 and TRBJ1-2; weak D call: TRBD1 (5 bases). This CDR3 spans 12 amino acids. The V end was cut by 8 bases, the J end by 5 bases, with 12 bases between. CDR1 is MDHEN, CDR2 SYDVKM, per germline. The CDR3 here is CASGTRQYGYTF. CDR3 nucleotides: TGTGCCAGCGGAACCCGACAGTATGGCTACACCTTC.

This chain links TRBV7-6 with TRBJ2-3; 8 bases are a match to TRBD1. Germline assignment: CDR1 SGHVS and CDR2 FNYEAQ. V lost 5 bases and J lost 0; bases outside the gene matches: 22. This CDR3 spans 21 amino acids. This CDR3 reads CASSLPRSRIGQGGSTDTQYF. In nucleotides, the CDR3 is TGTGCCAGCAGCCTACCCCGCTCGAGGATTGGACAGGGTGGTAGCACAGATACGCAGTATTTT.

This clone was seen a handful of times. The chain is built from TRBV4-1 and TRBJ2-1, with a weak D call TRBD2 (6 bases). Germline CDR1 reads MGHRA; CDR2 reads YSYEKL. This CDR3 has 15 residues. V lost 0 bases, J lost 1 base, and 7 bases lay in between. CDR3: CASSQEEGSYNEQFF. DNA of the CDR3: TGCGCCAGCAGCCAAGAGGAGGGGTCCTACAATGAGCAGTTCTTC.

The gene calls are TRBV2 and TRBJ2-1, with TRBD2 matching 13 bases. The CDR3 length is 17 residues. V trimming: 2 bases; J trimming: 8 bases; junction bases outside the gene matches: 9. The V gene's germline CDR1 is SNHLY and CDR2 FYNNEI. DNA of the CDR3: TGTGCCAGCAGTGAATCGGGACTAGCGGGAAAAGGGTATGAGCAGTTCTTC. Translation gives CASSESGLAGKGYEQFF.

The genes are TRBV6-6 and TRBJ2-7; D is uncertain. With 0 bases removed from V and 2 bases from J, the gap between germline ends came to 8 bases. Germline V gives CDR1 MNHNY, CDR2 SVGAGI (reference sequence). The CDR3 spans 14 residues. CDR3 sequence (DNA): TGTGCCAGCAGTTACTCCTACCCGCCCTACGAGCAGTACTTC. Its protein is CASSYSYPPYEQYF.

This clone was found once. The gene calls are TRBV11-2 and TRBJ2-7, with TRBD2 matching 11 bases. Unmatched junction bases numbered 7, after V lost 3 bases and J lost 0 bases. Per the germline V gene, CDR1 is SGHAT and CDR2 is FQNNGV. The CDR3 covers 17 residues. CDR3 region: CASSFTSGSRGSYEQYF. CDR3 DNA: TGTGCCAGCAGCTTTACTAGCGGGAGCCGAGGCTCCTACGAGCAGTACTTC.

The chain couples TRBV7-9 to TRBJ2-5; a possible D gene is TRBD2 (7 bases). Germline V gives CDR1 SEHNR, CDR2 FQNEAQ (reference sequence). The length of the CDR3 is 16 residues. V was pared by 5 bases and J by 5 bases, with 21 bases between. The CDR3 is CASSTGGEGLGETQYF. The CDR3 DNA is TGTGCCAGCAGCACGGGGGGCGAGGGGCTAGGGGAGACCCAGTACTTC.

This chain links TRBV7-8 with TRBJ1-1, with D tentatively TRBD1 (6 bases). Germline loops: CDR1 SGHVS, CDR2 FQNEAQ. Trimming took 2 bases from V and 1 from J, leaving 14 bases between them. This CDR3 region has 16 residues. CDR3 sequence: CASSLKQGGANTEAFF. Here the CDR3 DNA reads TGTGCCAGCAGCTTAAAACAGGGAGGGGCGAACACTGAAGCTTTCTTT.

The V gene is TRBV7-9, the J gene TRBJ2-7, with TRBD2 matching 8 bases. This CDR3 region has 15 residues. The germline V gene has CDR1 SEHNR and CDR2 FQNEAQ (reference sequence). Losses at the gene ends were 1 base for V and 6 bases for J; bases not matched to a gene: 8. CDR3 in DNA: TGTGCCAGCAGCTTAGAAGGGACTAGTGTTGGCGAGCAGTACTTC. Translated: CASSLEGTSVGEQYF.

This clone was observed a single time. The CDR3 protein is CSATSVTYEQYF. DNA of the CDR3: TGCAGCGCGACTAGCGTCACCTACGAGCAGTACTTC. V and J are TRBV29-1 and TRBJ2-7, with 8 bases identical to TRBD2. The CDR3 runs 12 residues. Germline loops: CDR1 SQVTM, CDR2 ANQGSEA. After removal of 7 bases from V and 2 bases from J, the junction contained 4 bases not matched to a gene.

The chain links TRBV5-5 to TRBJ2-6; possible D gene TRBD1, 5 bases. Germline CDR1 and CDR2: SGHKS and YYEKEE (reference sequence). The CDR3 runs to 15 residues. Trimming left V 1 base short and J 2 bases short, with 7 bases between. This CDR3 is CASSLIGAGANVLTF. For the CDR3, the DNA is TGTGCCAGCAGCTTGATAGGGGCTGGGGCCAACGTCCTGACTTTC.

The chain recombines TRBV4-3 with TRBJ1-2; a possible D gene is TRBD1 (6 bases). CDR1 is LGHNA, CDR2 YSLEER, per germline. Trimming cost V 0 bases and J 5 bases, with 19 bases left between them. The CDR3 sequence is 17 residues long. The CDR3, as DNA: TGCGCCAGCAGCCAAGAGATTCCGGGACACACGGTATATGGCTACACCTTC. This codes for CASSQEIPGHTVYGYTF.

The rearrangement joins TRBV5-6 to TRBJ1-2, with D unresolved. The CDR3 loop spans 12 amino acids. Trimming removed 4 bases from V and 5 bases from J, with 9 bases in between. Germline CDR1 is SGHDT and CDR2 is YYEEEE. This chain's CDR3 is CASSDPSYGYTF. Written as DNA, the CDR3 is TGTGCCAGCAGCGACCCTAGTTATGGCTACACCTTC.

This chain connects TRBV2 to TRBJ1-1, with TRBD1 as a possible D gene (5 bases). V lost 4 bases, J lost 3 bases, and 9 bases lay in between. The length of the CDR3 is 13 residues. CDR1 SNHLY and CDR2 FYNNEI come from the germline V gene. CDR3 nucleotides: TGTGCCAGCAGTGTACAGGTCCACACTGAAGCTTTCTTT. Amino acid sequence: CASSVQVHTEAFF.

This chain joins TRBV4-1 and TRBJ2-3, with a weak D call TRBD1 (7 bases). The length of the CDR3 is 15 residues. CDR1 MGHRA and CDR2 YSYEKL come from the germline V gene. Trimming left V 4 bases short and J 2 bases short, with 13 bases between. In nucleotides, the CDR3 is TGCGCCAGCAGCCCTACAGGGGACTTCACAGATACGCAGTATTTT. It codes for CASSPTGDFTDTQYF.